These 25 T cell receptor beta chains were sequenced from one sample in a study of monozygotic twins with inflammatory bowel disease. TCRdb re-called the 5' RACE reads and gives one entry per CDR3 protein, without DNA. The sample is made up of 200,000 to 250,000 distinct CDR3 sequences, and the top ten hold under 8.5% of it. Sequencing was performed on blood. The receptor set was obtained from a human donor with ulcerative colitis or Crohn's disease, or a healthy co-twin of an affected twin (not recorded which).

The chain has TRBV25-1 and TRBJ2-2; TCRdb proposes TRBD1, but this gene call is untestable without DNA. Germline V gives CDR1 MGHDK, CDR2 SYGVNS. The CDR3 runs to 14 residues. The CDR3 sequence is CASTDRGRSGELFF.

The chain joins TRBV6-1 to TRBJ2-6; lacking DNA, the TRBD1 call made by TCRdb goes unchecked. The CDR3 is 19 amino acids. Germline values: CDR1 MNHNS, CDR2 SASEGT. The chain's CDR3 is CASSEGPQGLSSGANVLTF.

The chain employs TRBV12-3 or TRBV12-4 and TRBJ1-2. The CDR3 is 17 residues long. CDR3 sequence reads: CASSSPNGGPTGYGYTF.

The genes are TRBV5-1 and TRBJ1-5; TCRdb's D call, TRBD1, is unchecked because there is no DNA. Germline CDR1 SGHRS, CDR2 YFSETQ. The CDR3 spans 15 residues. Here the CDR3 reads CASSLTGGSNQPQHF.

The chain links TRBV20-1 to TRBJ1-6; TCRdb gives TRBD1 as the D gene, but with no DNA this cannot be confirmed. The CDR3 runs to 13 residues. Looked up from germline, CDR1 is DFQATT and CDR2 is SNEGSKA (reference sequence). The CDR3: CSATRGENSPLHF.

The V and J genes are TRBV27 and TRBJ2-7; TCRdb gives TRBD1 as the D gene, but with no DNA this cannot be confirmed. The CDR3 totals 16 residues. Germline V gives CDR1 MNHEY, CDR2 SMNVEV (reference sequence). CDR3 amino acids: CASSPTPGTGVYEQYF.

The chain joins TRBV4-2 to TRBJ2-7; the TCRdb call, TRBD2, lacks DNA for checking. Germline V CDR1 and CDR2: LGHNA, YNFKEQ. This CDR3 contains 15 residues. The CDR3 reads CASSQEEAVSYEQYF.

The rearrangement links TRBV12-3 or TRBV12-4 to TRBJ2-6. The CDR3 is 14 amino acids. The CDR3 sequence is CASSLRTGANVLTF.

The chain couples TRBV11-1 to TRBJ1-1; TCRdb returns TRBD1, unconfirmable since there is no DNA. Looked up from germline, CDR1 is SGHAT and CDR2 is FQDESV (reference sequence). The length of the CDR3 is 18 residues. CDR3 protein: CASSLSTGTGGANTEAFF.

This sequence joins TRBV7-9 and TRBJ2-5; the D call of TRBD1 rests on TCRdb alone, since no DNA is present to check it. Germline assignment: CDR1 SEHNR and CDR2 FQNEAQ (reference sequence). The CDR3 is 13 amino acids. The CDR3 region is CASSLSPVETQYF.

This rearrangement joins TRBV20-1 to TRBJ2-2; the TCRdb D gene call, TRBD1, has no DNA to confirm it. Germline values: CDR1 DFQATT, CDR2 SNEGSKA (reference sequence). The CDR3 contains 13 residues. CDR3 residues: CSARRGPTGELFF.

The rearrangement joins TRBV4-3 to TRBJ2-3; TCRdb returns TRBD2, unconfirmable since there is no DNA. The CDR3 is 15 amino acids. The germline V gene has CDR1 LGHNA and CDR2 YSLEER. CDR3 sequence: CASSQTSVITDTQYF.

The chain recombines TRBV27 with TRBJ2-5; the D call from TCRdb, TRBD1, cannot be confirmed without DNA. This CDR3 region has 16 residues. Germline V CDR1 and CDR2: MNHEY, SMNVEV (reference sequence). The CDR3 is CASSPLGTGETETQYF.

The chain recombines TRBV12-5 with TRBJ1-1. This CDR3 contains 13 residues. CDR1 LGHNT and CDR2 FRNRAP come from the germline V gene. This CDR3 reads CASGLVGGTEAFF.

The V call is TRBV6-1, the J call TRBJ1-6; checking the TCRdb D call of TRBD1 is not possible without DNA. Germline V CDR1 and CDR2: MNHNS, SASEGT. The CDR3 sequence is 15 residues long. Here the CDR3 reads CASRRSDQGIPPLHF.

The CDR3 loop is CASSFTGNIQYF. The chain links TRBV7-2 to TRBJ2-4; TCRdb's assignment of TRBD1 cannot be checked, as there is no DNA. Germline assignment: CDR1 SGHTA and CDR2 FQGNSA. The CDR3 has 12 amino acids. Variable domain in full (rest from reference TRBV7-2 and TRBJ2-4): GAGVSQSPSNKVTEKGKDVELRCDPISGHTALYWYRQSLGQGLEFLIYFQGNSAPDKSGLPSDRFSAERTGGSVSTLTIQRTQQEDSAVYLCASSFTGNIQYFGAGTRLSVL.

The chain has TRBV5-6 and TRBJ2-3; the TCRdb D gene call, TRBD1, has no DNA to confirm it. In germline, CDR1 is SGHDT, CDR2 YYEEEE. CDR3 length equals 16 residues. CDR3 amino acids: CASSLGAGARTDTQYF.

This chain links TRBV27 with TRBJ2-7; absent DNA, TCRdb's TRBD1 call cannot be checked. Germline V gene lookup returns CDR1 MNHEY and CDR2 SMNVEV (reference sequence). This CDR3 is 16 amino acids long. CDR3 loop: CASRPRTGAYSYEQYF.

The V gene is TRBV27, the J gene TRBJ1-1; TCRdb picks TRBD1, but there is no DNA to check that call. Germline CDR1 and CDR2: MNHEY and SMNVEV (reference sequence). The CDR3 has 17 residues. The CDR3 is CTSNSSRQGGLNTEAFF.

J is TRBJ1-6 and V is TRBV12-3 or TRBV12-4; TCRdb returns TRBD1, unconfirmable since there is no DNA. The CDR3 spans 15 residues. The CDR3 here is CASSDSGIPNSPLHF.

CDR3 residues: CAISDLAGGPKSTDTQYF. This chain joins TRBV10-3 and TRBJ2-3; absent DNA, TCRdb's TRBD2 call cannot be checked. CDR1 and CDR2 (germline): ENHRY, SYGVKD. The CDR3 extends over 18 amino acids.

The rearrangement links TRBV7-2 to TRBJ1-1; TCRdb lists TRBD1, though no DNA is available to test this call. This CDR3 has 13 residues. Germline CDR1 SGHTA, CDR2 FQGNSA. The CDR3 reads CASSSPGETEAFF.

The chain carries TRBV27 and TRBJ2-5; TCRdb selects TRBD1, and the lack of DNA leaves this call unchecked. The CDR3 consists of 15 residues. CDR1 is MNHEY and CDR2 is SMNVEV in the germline V gene (reference sequence). The CDR3 loop reads CASNPGQGEQETQYF.

This chain links TRBV24-1 with TRBJ2-2; TCRdb selects TRBD1, and the lack of DNA leaves this call unchecked. Per germline, CDR1 KGHDR and CDR2 SFDVKD. The CDR3 covers 14 residues. CDR3 region: CATSDSDRAGELFF.

The chain couples TRBV7-9 to TRBJ1-3; the D gene TCRdb calls, TRBD1, cannot be checked with no DNA. CDR1 and CDR2 (germline): SEHNR, FQNEAQ (reference sequence). CDR3 length: 12 amino acids. The CDR3 loop is CASSGQGNTIYF. The full variable domain, completed using reference TRBV7-9 and TRBJ1-3, is DTGVSQNPRHKITKRGQNVTFRCDPISEHNRLYWYRQTLGQGPEFLTYFQNEAQLEKSRLLSDRFSAERPKGSFSTLEIQRTEQGDSAMYLCASSGQGNTIYFGEGSWLTVV.